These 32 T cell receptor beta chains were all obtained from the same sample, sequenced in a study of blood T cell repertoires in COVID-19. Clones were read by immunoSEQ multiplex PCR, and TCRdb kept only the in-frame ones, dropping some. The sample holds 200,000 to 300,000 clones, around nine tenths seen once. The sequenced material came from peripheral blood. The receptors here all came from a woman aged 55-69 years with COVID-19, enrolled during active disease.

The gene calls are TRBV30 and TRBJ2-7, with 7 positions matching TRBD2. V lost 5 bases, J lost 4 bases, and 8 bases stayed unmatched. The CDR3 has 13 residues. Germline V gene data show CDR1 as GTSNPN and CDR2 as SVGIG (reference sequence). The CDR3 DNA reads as TGTGCCTGGTCGCGCGGGAGTGTTTACGAGCAGTACTTC. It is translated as CAWSRGSVYEQYF. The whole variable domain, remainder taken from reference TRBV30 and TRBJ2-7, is SQTIHQWPATLVQPVGSPLSLECTVEGTSNPNLYWYRQAAGRGLQLLFYSVGIGQISSEVPQNLSASRPQDRQFILSSKKLLLSDSGFYLCAWSRGSVYEQYFGPGTRLTVT.

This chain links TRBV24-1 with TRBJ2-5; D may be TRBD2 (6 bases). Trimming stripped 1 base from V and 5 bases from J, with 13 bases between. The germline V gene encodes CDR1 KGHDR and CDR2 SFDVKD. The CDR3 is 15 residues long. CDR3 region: CATSDFGGARETQYF. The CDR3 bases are TGTGCCACCAGTGATTTTGGAGGGGCTCGGGAGACCCAGTACTTC.

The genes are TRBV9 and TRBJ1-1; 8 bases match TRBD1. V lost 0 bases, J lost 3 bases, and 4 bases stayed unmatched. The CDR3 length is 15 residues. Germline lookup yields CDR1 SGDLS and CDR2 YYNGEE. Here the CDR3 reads CASSVVDRGYTEAFF. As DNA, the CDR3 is TGTGCCAGCAGCGTAGTCGACAGGGGCTACACTGAAGCTTTCTTT.

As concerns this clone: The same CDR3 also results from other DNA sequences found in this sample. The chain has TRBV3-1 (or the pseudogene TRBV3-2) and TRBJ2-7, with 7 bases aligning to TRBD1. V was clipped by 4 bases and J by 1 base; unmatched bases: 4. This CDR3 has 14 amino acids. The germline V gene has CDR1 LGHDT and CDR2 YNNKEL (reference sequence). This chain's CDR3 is CASSPRDSSYEQYF. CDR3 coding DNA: TGTGCCAGCAGCCCACGGGACAGTTCCTACGAGCAGTACTTC.

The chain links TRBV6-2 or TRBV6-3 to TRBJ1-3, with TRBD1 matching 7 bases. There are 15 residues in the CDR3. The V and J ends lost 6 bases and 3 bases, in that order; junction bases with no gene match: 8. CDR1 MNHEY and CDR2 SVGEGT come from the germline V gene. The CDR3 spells CASSLRGQGGNTIYF. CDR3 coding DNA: TGTGCCAGCAGCTTGAGGGGGCAAGGTGGAAACACCATATATTTT.

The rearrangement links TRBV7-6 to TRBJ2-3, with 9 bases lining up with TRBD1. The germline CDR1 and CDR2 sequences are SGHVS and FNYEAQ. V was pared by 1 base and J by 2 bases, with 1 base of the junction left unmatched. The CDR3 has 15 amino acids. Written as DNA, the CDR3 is TGTGCCAGCAGCTTAGGACAGGGGGTCACAGATACGCAGTATTTT. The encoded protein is CASSLGQGVTDTQYF. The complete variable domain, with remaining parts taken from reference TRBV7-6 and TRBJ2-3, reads GAGVSQSPRYKVTKRGQDVALRCDPISGHVSLYWYRQALGQGPEFLTYFNYEAQQDKSGLPNDRFSAERPEGSISTLTIQRTEQRDSAMYRCASSLGQGVTDTQYFGPGTRLTVL.

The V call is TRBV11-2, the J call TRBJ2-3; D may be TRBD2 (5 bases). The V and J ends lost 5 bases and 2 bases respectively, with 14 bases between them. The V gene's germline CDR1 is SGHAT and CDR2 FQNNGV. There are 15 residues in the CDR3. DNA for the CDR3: TGTGCCAGCAGCACGAGCGTAGCGCTCACAGATACGCAGTATTTT. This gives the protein CASSTSVALTDTQYF.

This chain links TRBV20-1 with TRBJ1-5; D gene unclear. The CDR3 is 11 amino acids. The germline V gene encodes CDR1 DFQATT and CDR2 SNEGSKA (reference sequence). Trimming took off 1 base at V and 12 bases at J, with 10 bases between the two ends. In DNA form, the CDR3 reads TGCAGTGCTAGAGCTAGCGCCAACCAGCATTTT. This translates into CSARASANQHF.

CDR3 DNA: TGTGCCAGCAGCTTAGGTAGAGCAATTGCTGGAGATACGCAGTATTTT. Encoded protein: CASSLGRAIAGDTQYF. The J gene is TRBJ2-3, the V gene TRBV13; D uncertain. CDR1 is PRHDT and CDR2 is FYEKMQ in the germline V gene (reference sequence). The CDR3 loop spans 16 amino acids. V was shortened by 0 bases and J by 5 bases, with 15 bases between the two germline ends. The full variable domain, completed using reference TRBV13 and TRBJ2-3, is AAGVIQSPRHLIKEKRETATLKCYPIPRHDTVYWYQQGPGQDPQFLISFYEKMQSDKGSIPDRFSAQQFSDYHSELNMSSLELGDSALYFCASSLGRAIAGDTQYFGPGTRLTVL.

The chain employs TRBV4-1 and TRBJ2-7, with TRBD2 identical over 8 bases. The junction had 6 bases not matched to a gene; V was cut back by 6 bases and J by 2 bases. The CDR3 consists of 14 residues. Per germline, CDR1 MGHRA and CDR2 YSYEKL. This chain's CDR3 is CASSFTSGTYEQYF. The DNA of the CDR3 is TGCGCCAGCAGTTTCACTAGCGGAACCTACGAGCAGTACTTC.

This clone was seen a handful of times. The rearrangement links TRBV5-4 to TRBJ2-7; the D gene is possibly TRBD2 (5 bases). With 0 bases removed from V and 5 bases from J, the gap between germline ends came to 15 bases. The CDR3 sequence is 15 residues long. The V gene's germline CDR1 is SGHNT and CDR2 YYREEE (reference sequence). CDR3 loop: CASSLAAAAVNEQYF. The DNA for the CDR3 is TGTGCCAGCAGCTTGGCGGCAGCGGCCGTCAACGAGCAGTACTTC.

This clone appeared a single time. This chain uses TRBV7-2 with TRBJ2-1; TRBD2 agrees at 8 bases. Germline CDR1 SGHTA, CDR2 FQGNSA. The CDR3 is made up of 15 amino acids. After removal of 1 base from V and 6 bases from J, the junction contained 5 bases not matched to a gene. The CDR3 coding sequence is TGTGCCAGCAGCTTAGAGGGACTAGGTGTCAATGAGCAGTTCTTC. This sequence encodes CASSLEGLGVNEQFF.

The CDR3 nucleotides read TGTGCCAGCAGCACGGCCGGGACAGGGAGGTACGAGCAGTACTTC. Translated, it gives CASSTAGTGRYEQYF. The chain is built from TRBV5-6 and TRBJ2-7, with 9 bases identical to TRBD1. The CDR3 has 15 residues. The junction had 9 bases not matched to a gene; V was cut back by 4 bases and J by 4 bases. The germline V gene has CDR1 SGHDT and CDR2 YYEEEE.

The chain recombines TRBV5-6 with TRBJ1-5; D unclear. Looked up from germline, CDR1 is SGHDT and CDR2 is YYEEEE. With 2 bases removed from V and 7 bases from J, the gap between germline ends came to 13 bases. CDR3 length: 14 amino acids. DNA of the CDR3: TGTGCCAGCAGCTTTTCAGGAGGCAGGCAGCCCCAGCATTTT. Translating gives CASSFSGGRQPQHF. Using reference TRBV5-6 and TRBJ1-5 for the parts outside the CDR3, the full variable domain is DAGVTQSPTHLIKTRGQQVTLRCSPKSGHDTVSWYQQALGQGPQFIFQYYEEEERQRGNFPDRFSGHQFPNYSSELNVNALLLGDSALYLCASSFSGGRQPQHFGDGTRLSIL.

Here the CDR3 reads CAWRTLGQGAEQYF. In DNA form, the CDR3 reads TGTGCCTGGAGGACCTTGGGGCAGGGGGCCGAGCAGTACTTC. V is TRBV30 and J is TRBJ2-7; 8 nucleotides align to TRBD1. Trimming removed 3 bases from V and 6 bases from J; junction bases left unmatched: 10. The CDR3 contains 14 residues. Germline lookup yields CDR1 GTSNPN and CDR2 SVGIG (reference sequence).

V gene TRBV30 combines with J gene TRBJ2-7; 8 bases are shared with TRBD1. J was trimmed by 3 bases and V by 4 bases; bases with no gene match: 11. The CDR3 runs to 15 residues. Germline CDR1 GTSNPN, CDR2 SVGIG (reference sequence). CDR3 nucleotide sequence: TGTGCCTGGACCCGTCACAGGGGGAAGATCTACGAGCAGTACTTC. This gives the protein CAWTRHRGKIYEQYF. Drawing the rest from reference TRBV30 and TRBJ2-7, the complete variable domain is SQTIHQWPATLVQPVGSPLSLECTVEGTSNPNLYWYRQAAGRGLQLLFYSVGIGQISSEVPQNLSASRPQDRQFILSSKKLLLSDSGFYLCAWTRHRGKIYEQYFGPGTRLTVT.

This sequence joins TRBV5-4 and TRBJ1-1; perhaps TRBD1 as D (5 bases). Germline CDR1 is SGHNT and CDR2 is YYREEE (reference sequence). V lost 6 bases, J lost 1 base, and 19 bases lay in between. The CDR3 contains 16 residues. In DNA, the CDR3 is TGTGCCAGCAACCCACGGGGGATCTCGGGGAACACTGAAGCTTTCTTT. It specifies CASNPRGISGNTEAFF.

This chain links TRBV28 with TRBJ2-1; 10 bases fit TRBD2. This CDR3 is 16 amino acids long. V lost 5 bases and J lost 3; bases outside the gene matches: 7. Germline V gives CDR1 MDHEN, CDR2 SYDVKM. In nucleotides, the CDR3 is TGTGCCAGCAGTGATCTAGCGGGAGTGCTCTACAATGAGCAGTTCTTC. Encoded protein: CASSDLAGVLYNEQFF. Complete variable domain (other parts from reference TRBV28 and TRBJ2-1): DVKVTQSSRYLVKRTGEKVFLECVQDMDHENMFWYRQDPGLGLRLIYFSYDVKMKEKGDIPEGYSVSREKKERFSLILESASTNQTSMYLCASSDLAGVLYNEQFFGPGTRLTVL.

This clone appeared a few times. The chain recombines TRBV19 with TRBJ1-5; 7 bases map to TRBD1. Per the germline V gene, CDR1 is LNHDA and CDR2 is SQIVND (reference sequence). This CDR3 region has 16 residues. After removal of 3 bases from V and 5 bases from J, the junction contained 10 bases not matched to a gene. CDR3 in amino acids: CASSMRSGGGDQPQHF. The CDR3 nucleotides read TGTGCCAGTAGTATGAGGAGCGGAGGGGGCGATCAGCCCCAGCATTTT.

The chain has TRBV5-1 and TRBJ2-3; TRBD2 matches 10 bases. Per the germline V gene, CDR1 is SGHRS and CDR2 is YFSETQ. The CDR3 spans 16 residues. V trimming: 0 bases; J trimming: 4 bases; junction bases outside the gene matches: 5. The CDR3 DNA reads TGCGCCAGCAGCTTGGGGGCTAGCGGGAGCTCAGATACGCAGTATTTT. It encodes CASSLGASGSSDTQYF.

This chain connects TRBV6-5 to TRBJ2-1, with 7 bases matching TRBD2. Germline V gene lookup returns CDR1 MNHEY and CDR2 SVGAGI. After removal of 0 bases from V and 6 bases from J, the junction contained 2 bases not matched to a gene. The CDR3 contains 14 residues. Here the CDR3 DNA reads TGTGCCAGCAGTTACTCGGCTAGCGGCAATGAGCAGTTCTTC. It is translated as CASSYSASGNEQFF.

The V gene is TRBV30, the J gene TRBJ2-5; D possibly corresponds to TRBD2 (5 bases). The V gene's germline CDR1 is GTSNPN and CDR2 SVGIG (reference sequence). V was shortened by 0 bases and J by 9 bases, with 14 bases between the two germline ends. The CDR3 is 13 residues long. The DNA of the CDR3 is TGTGCCTGGAGTGTAGCAGCCAGAGCGGCCCAGTACTTC. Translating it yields CAWSVAARAAQYF.

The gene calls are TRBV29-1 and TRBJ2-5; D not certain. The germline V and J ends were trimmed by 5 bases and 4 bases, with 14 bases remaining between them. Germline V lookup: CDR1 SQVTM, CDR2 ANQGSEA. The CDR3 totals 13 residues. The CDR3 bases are TGCAGCGTTCCGGGTCCCTCGGGAGAGACCCAGTACTTC. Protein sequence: CSVPGPSGETQYF. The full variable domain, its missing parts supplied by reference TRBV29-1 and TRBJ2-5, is SAVISQKPSRDICQRGTSLTIQCQVDSQVTMMFWYRQQPGQSLTLIATANQGSEATYESGFVIDKFPISRPNLTFSTLTVSNMSPEDSSIYLCSVPGPSGETQYFGPGTRLLVL.

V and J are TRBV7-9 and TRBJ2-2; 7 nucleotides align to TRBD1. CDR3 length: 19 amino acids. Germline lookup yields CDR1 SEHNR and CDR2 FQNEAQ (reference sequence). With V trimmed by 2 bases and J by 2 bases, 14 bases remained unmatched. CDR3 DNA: TGTGCCAGCAGCTTAAGGGGGCAGGGCCCTCATCCTAACACCGGGGAGCTGTTTTTT. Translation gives CASSLRGQGPHPNTGELFF. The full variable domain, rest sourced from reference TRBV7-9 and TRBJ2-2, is DTGVSQNPRHKITKRGQNVTFRCDPISEHNRLYWYRQTLGQGPEFLTYFQNEAQLEKSRLLSDRFSAERPKGSFSTLEIQRTEQGDSAMYLCASSLRGQGPHPNTGELFFGEGSRLTVL.

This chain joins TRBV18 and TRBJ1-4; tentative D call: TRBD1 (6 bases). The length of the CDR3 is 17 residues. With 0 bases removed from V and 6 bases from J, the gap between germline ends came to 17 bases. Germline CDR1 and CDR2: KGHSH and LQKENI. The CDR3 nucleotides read TGTGCCAGCTCACCACCGCAGGGGTCGACCCTCTATGAAAAACTGTTTTTT. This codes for CASSPPQGSTLYEKLFF. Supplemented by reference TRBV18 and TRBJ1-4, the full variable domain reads NAGVMQNPRHLVRRRGQEARLRCSPMKGHSHVYWYRQLPEEGLKFMVYLQKENIIDESGMPKERFSAEFPKEGPSILRIQQVVRGDSAAYFCASSPPQGSTLYEKLFFGSGTQLSVL.

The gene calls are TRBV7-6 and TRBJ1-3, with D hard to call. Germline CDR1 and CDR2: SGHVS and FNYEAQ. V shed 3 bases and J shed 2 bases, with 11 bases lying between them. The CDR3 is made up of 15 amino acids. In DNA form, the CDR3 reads TGTGCCAGCAGCTTGGCAGGAACTCCTGGAAACACCATATATTTT. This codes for CASSLAGTPGNTIYF.

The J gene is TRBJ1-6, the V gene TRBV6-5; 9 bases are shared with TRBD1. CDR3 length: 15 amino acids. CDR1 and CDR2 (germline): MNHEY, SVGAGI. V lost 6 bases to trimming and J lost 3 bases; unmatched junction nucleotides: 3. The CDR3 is CASRKTGGYNSPLHF. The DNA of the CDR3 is TGTGCCAGCAGAAAGACAGGGGGCTATAATTCACCCCTCCACTTT.

The CDR3 DNA follows: TGTGCCAGCAGTTACTCGGGGGGGCGCGGAAACACCATATATTTT. Its translation: CASSYSGGRGNTIYF. This chain uses TRBV6-5 with TRBJ1-3; TRBD1 is a possible D gene (6 bases). The CDR3 has 15 residues. Germline V CDR1 and CDR2: MNHEY, SVGAGI. V was clipped by 0 bases and J by 4 bases, with 10 bases between them.

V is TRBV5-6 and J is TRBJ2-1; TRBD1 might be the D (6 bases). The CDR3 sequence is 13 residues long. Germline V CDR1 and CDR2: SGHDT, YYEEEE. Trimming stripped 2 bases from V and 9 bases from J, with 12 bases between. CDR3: CASSFGTKIEQFF. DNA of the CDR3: TGTGCCAGCAGCTTCGGGACAAAGATTGAGCAGTTCTTC.

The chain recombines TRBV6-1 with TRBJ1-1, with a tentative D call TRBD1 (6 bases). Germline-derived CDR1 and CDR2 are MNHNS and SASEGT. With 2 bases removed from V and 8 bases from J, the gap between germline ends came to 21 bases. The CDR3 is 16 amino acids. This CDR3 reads CASSEFSQTGLGEAFF. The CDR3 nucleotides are TGTGCCAGCAGTGAATTCTCTCAAACAGGGTTAGGCGAAGCTTTCTTT.

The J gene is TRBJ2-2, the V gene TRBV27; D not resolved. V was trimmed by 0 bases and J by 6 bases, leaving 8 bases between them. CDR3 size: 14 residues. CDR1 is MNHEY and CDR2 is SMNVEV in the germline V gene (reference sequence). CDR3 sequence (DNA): TGTGCCAGCAGTTTATCTCCCCCGGCCGGGGAGCTGTTTTTT. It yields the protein CASSLSPPAGELFF.

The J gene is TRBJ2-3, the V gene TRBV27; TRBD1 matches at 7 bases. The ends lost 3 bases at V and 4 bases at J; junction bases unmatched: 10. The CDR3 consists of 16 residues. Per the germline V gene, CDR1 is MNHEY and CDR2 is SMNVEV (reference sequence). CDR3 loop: CASSLARDSWADTQYF. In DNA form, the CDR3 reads TGTGCCAGCAGTTTGGCCCGGGACAGTTGGGCAGATACGCAGTATTTT.